The rows below give T cell receptor beta chains drawn from one sample of a study of cytomegalovirus exposure and HLA in healthy donors. TCRdb keeps only in-frame clones here, not all; method: immunoSEQ multiplex PCR. The profile shows about 190,000 clones, approximately 85% of them singletons. Source material: PBMCs. The source of these receptors is a woman aged 18-29 years in good health and CMV-seronegative. CDR3s include the opening cysteine and the closing phenylalanine or tryptophan. D genes are given only for firm matches. Clone size appears in some rows only: once, few, many, or a class for an expanded clone.

D gene: NA
J gene: TRBJ2-2
clone size: few
V gene: TRBV7-3
CDR3 DNA: TGTGCCAGCAGCTTGTCCGGGACTCCGAACACCGGGGAGCTGTTTTTT
CDR3 protein: CASSLSGTPNTGELFF

D gene: NA
J gene: TRBJ1-4
clone size: NA
V gene: TRBV2
CDR3 DNA: TGTGCCAGCAGTGGCGGGTGGGTAGGAGAAAAACTGTTTTTT
CDR3 protein: CASSGGWVGEKLFF

D gene: NA
J gene: TRBJ1-6
clone size: NA
V gene: TRBV5-1
CDR3 DNA: TGCGCCAGCAGCTTAAAACCTCAACAGGGCTCTCCCCTCCACTTT
CDR3 protein: CASSLKPQQGSPLHF

D gene: NA
J gene: TRBJ2-5
clone size: few
V gene: TRBV6-5
CDR3 DNA: TGTGCCAGCAGTTACCAGATCGGGGAGACCCAGTACTTC
CDR3 protein: CASSYQIGETQYF

D gene: TRBD1
J gene: TRBJ1-4
clone size: NA
V gene: TRBV7-3
CDR3 DNA: TGTGCCAGCAGCTCGACAGGGATGGATAATGAAAAACTGTTTTTT
CDR3 protein: CASSSTGMDNEKLFF

D gene: TRBD1
J gene: TRBJ2-7
clone size: NA
V gene: TRBV27
CDR3 DNA: TGTGCCAGCAGGCCTACCGGGACAGGGAAGTCCTACGAGCAGTACTTC
CDR3 protein: CASRPTGTGKSYEQYF

D gene: TRBD2
J gene: TRBJ2-7
clone size: NA
V gene: TRBV5-1
CDR3 DNA: TGCGCCAGCAGCACTGGGACTAGCGGGGGGTACGAGCAGTACTTC
CDR3 protein: CASSTGTSGGYEQYF

D gene: NA
J gene: TRBJ2-7
clone size: NA
V gene: TRBV29-1
CDR3 DNA: TGCAGCGTGGTCGGGGTAGGCCCCTACGAGCAGTACTTC
CDR3 protein: CSVVGVGPYEQYF

D gene: TRBD2
J gene: TRBJ2-5
clone size: NA
V gene: TRBV15
CDR3 DNA: TGTGCCACCAGCGAAAGCGGGAACCAAGAGGCCCAGTACTTC
CDR3 protein: CATSESGNQEAQYF

D gene: TRBD1
J gene: TRBJ1-2
clone size: NA
V gene: TRBV2
CDR3 DNA: TGTGCCGGCCAAGACCGGGACAGGGGACCCTATGGCTACACCTTC
CDR3 protein: CAGQDRDRGPYGYTF

D gene: TRBD1
J gene: TRBJ1-1
clone size: few
V gene: TRBV7-9
CDR3 DNA: TGTGCCACGACGGGACAGGGACTCACTGAAGCTTTCTTT
CDR3 protein: CATTGQGLTEAFF

D gene: NA
J gene: TRBJ1-2
clone size: NA
V gene: TRBV19
CDR3 DNA: TGTGCCAGTAGTACCAACAGAGATTATGGCTACACCTTC
CDR3 protein: CASSTNRDYGYTF

D gene: TRBD1
J gene: TRBJ2-1
clone size: once
V gene: TRBV27
CDR3 DNA: TGTGCCAGCAGTTTATCGCCTCTGTCGACAGGGGAAGAAAATGAGCAGTTCTTC
CDR3 protein: CASSLSPLSTGEENEQFF

D gene: NA
J gene: TRBJ2-4
clone size: NA
V gene: TRBV2
CDR3 DNA: TGTGCCAGCGGGGACACCGGAAACATTCAGTACTTC
CDR3 protein: CASGDTGNIQYF

D gene: NA
J gene: TRBJ1-1
clone size: NA
V gene: TRBV28
CDR3 DNA: TGTGCCAGCAGTGGGGCAGTGAACACTGAAGCTTTCTTT
CDR3 protein: CASSGAVNTEAFF

D gene: TRBD1
J gene: TRBJ2-2
clone size: NA
V gene: TRBV6-5
CDR3 DNA: TGTGCCAGCAGCCCCGACAGGGGGCGCGCCGGGGAGCTGTTTTTT
CDR3 protein: CASSPDRGRAGELFF

D gene: NA
J gene: TRBJ1-1
clone size: NA
V gene: TRBV28
CDR3 DNA: TGTGCCAGCAGTTTCCACAGGGTCCCAGCTTTCTTT
CDR3 protein: CASSFHRVPAFF

D gene: NA
J gene: TRBJ2-5
clone size: NA
V gene: TRBV7-9
CDR3 DNA: TGTGCCAGCAGCCAACAACCGGGGGAAAGACAAGTGACCCAGTACTTC
CDR3 protein: CASSQQPGERQVTQYF

D gene: TRBD2
J gene: TRBJ2-7
clone size: NA
V gene: TRBV7-9
CDR3 DNA: TGTTCCAGCAGCTTAAGCGGGAGGGCCGATGAGCAGTACTTC
CDR3 protein: CSSSLSGRADEQYF

D gene: NA
J gene: TRBJ2-3
clone size: NA
V gene: TRBV13
CDR3 DNA: TGTGCCAGCAGCTTTAACCGACTCACAGATACGCAGTATTTT
CDR3 protein: CASSFNRLTDTQYF

D gene: NA
J gene: TRBJ2-1
clone size: once
V gene: TRBV6-5
CDR3 DNA: TGTGCCAGCAGCACGACGGGGTTCTCCTACAATGAGCAGTTCTTC
CDR3 protein: CASSTTGFSYNEQFF

D gene: TRBD1
J gene: TRBJ1-1
clone size: NA
V gene: TRBV2
CDR3 DNA: TGTGCCAGCAGTGTGGGACAGGGACGCACTGAAGCTTTCTTT
CDR3 protein: CASSVGQGRTEAFF

D gene: TRBD2
J gene: TRBJ2-5
clone size: NA
V gene: TRBV10-1
CDR3 DNA: TGCGCCAGCAGGGGTGGACTAGCGGGAGATGGGGGGACCCAGTACTTC
CDR3 protein: CASRGGLAGDGGTQYF

D gene: NA
J gene: TRBJ2-1
clone size: NA
V gene: TRBV5-1
CDR3 DNA: TGCGCCAGCAGCTTGGCCAGTCTCCGCTCCTACAATGAGCAGTTCTTC
CDR3 protein: CASSLASLRSYNEQFF

D gene: TRBD2
J gene: TRBJ2-3
clone size: NA
V gene: TRBV5-4
CDR3 DNA: TGTGCCAGCAGCGGCGGGGGGGCATTAGCAGATACGCAGTATTTT
CDR3 protein: CASSGGGALADTQYF

D gene: NA
J gene: TRBJ1-2
clone size: NA
V gene: TRBV28
CDR3 DNA: TGTGCCAGCAGGGGGAGCGACTATGGCTACACCTTC
CDR3 protein: CASRGSDYGYTF

D gene: NA
J gene: TRBJ2-2
clone size: NA
V gene: TRBV6-1
CDR3 DNA: TGTGCCAGCAGTGAGGCCCCCCGTAACACCGGGGAGCTGTTTTTT
CDR3 protein: CASSEAPRNTGELFF

D gene: NA
J gene: TRBJ2-5
clone size: NA
V gene: TRBV14
CDR3 DNA: TGTGCCAGCAGCCAAGACAGAATAATCGAGACCCAGTACTTC
CDR3 protein: CASSQDRIIETQYF

D gene: NA
J gene: TRBJ2-1
clone size: NA
V gene: TRBV27
CDR3 DNA: TGTGCCAGCAGTTTCAATAGCGCGAGACCCTACAATGAGCAGTTCTTC
CDR3 protein: CASSFNSARPYNEQFF

D gene: TRBD2
J gene: TRBJ2-5
clone size: NA
V gene: TRBV5-1
CDR3 DNA: TGCGCCAGCTCCTCACTAGCGGGAGTCGGGGAGACCCAGTACTTC
CDR3 protein: CASSSLAGVGETQYF

D gene: NA
J gene: TRBJ2-6
clone size: NA
V gene: TRBV4-1
CDR3 DNA: TGCGCCAGCAGCCGTAGTACAGGGACCTCTGGGGCCAACGTCCTGACTTTC
CDR3 protein: CASSRSTGTSGANVLTF